This TCR beta chain was retrieved from a study of glioma-infiltrating T cells. Overall study findings and caveats: Very few CDR3 sequences were shared between tissue and blood.

The table lists this clonotype with many counts. Its cognate antigen is unknown. The CDR3 spans 15 residues. Germline lookup yields CDR1 SEHNR and CDR2 FQNEAQ (reference sequence). J was trimmed by 3 bases and V by 7 bases; bases with no gene match: 8. The iRepertoire nested amplicon-rescue multiplex PCR amplified TCR alpha and beta CDR3s from RNA. TCRdb recomputed calls from the multiplex PCR reads with MiXCR, one row per CDR3 protein. The table records around 170,000 distinct CDR3 sequences, roughly 45% of them present only once. This clonotype was sampled from a human donor with low-grade glioma or glioblastoma, undergoing nonglioma brain surgery, or in good health (not recorded which). This chain uses TRBV7-9 with TRBJ2-3, with 9 positions matching TRBD2. The sample comprised glioma tissue, nonneoplastic brain tissue, or PBMCs (not recorded which). As DNA, the CDR3 is TGTGCCAGCACACAAAGTAGCGGGAGTACAGATACGCAGTATTTT. Its translation: CASTQSSGSTDTQYF.